This T cell receptor beta chain was recorded in a study of OX40 agonist ivuxolimab in advanced cancers. For the study in its entirety: Ivuxolimab was an agonistic, fully human IgG2 monoclonal antibody directed against OX40 (CD134), a costimulatory receptor. Intravenous ivuxolimab was administered to patients every 2 weeks at six dose levels: 0.01, 0.1, 0.3, 1.5, 3 and 10 mg/kg. Of the approximately 50 dose-escalation patients, hepatocellular carcinoma was present in around 20, melanoma in around 15, renal cell carcinoma in 9 and head and neck cancer in 9. The dose-escalation cohort was around 83% male with a mean age of about 58 years, ranging from 23 to 79. Prior anti-PD-1, anti-PD-L1 or anti-CTLA-4 therapy was permitted, and checkpoint inhibitors had been received by approximately 39% of dose-escalation patients. Partial responses were achieved by three dose-escalation patients, of whom one had hepatocellular carcinoma and two had cutaneous melanoma. Peripheral TCRbeta sequencing was intended to test whether TCR sequence diversity was altered and clonal T-cell expansion was caused by ivuxolimab. The monotherapy dose-escalation portion (N of about 52 patients) of the phase I ivuxolimab trial is reported in the paper. The research as a whole found: Low levels of normalized T-cell clonal expansion were also seen in some patients who did not respond. At doses of 0.1 to 3.0 mg/kg, clonal expansion of both CD4+ and CD8+ T cells in blood was seen between baseline and week 6. In the 0.1-3.0 mg/kg groups, partial responders were among the patients with the lowest normalized peripheral clonal expansion, particularly in CD8+ T cells. The antigen specificity of the peripheral T cells that underwent clonal expansion was not determined. After ivuxolimab, CD8+ T cells had more expanded clones than CD4+ T cells on average.

V lost 4 bases and J lost 3 bases, and the count of bases not matched to a germline gene is 2. The CDR3 measures 14 amino acids from cysteine to phenylalanine. The only DNA kept is the CDR3, 42 bases in frame from the first base. The germline V gene specifies SGHTA as CDR1 and FQGNSA as CDR2. Genomic DNA was extracted from sorted cells for sequencing of the TCRbeta CDR3 region. TCRbeta CDR3 regions were sequenced using the immunoSEQ Assay. Drawn from immuneACCESS, this table holds only the in-frame rearrangements with V and J called that TCRdb kept. Clones are partly lost; checked studies trace under half to an unresolved V gene and leave the rest unexplained. In this sample the table shows roughly 19,000 clones, 80% to 95% of which occur a single time. The top ten clones comprise roughly three fifths of the sample. As to this clone: Its specific antigen is unknown. Base qualities are not at hand, and no much larger clone is one base apart.

The trial excluded patients who had a history of autoimmune disease or who were on systemic immunosuppression. Peripheral blood for TCR sequencing was collected from all dose cohorts at baseline, on cycle 4 day 1, and on cycle 7 day 1. The samples were drawn from a first-in-human, open-label, multicenter phase I dose-escalation trial of ivuxolimab. Adults with locally advanced or metastatic head and neck squamous cell, hepatocellular, melanoma or renal cell carcinoma were enrolled in the trial. Before TCR sequencing, CD4+ T cells and CD8+ T cells were sorted from peripheral blood as separate populations.

This TCR derives from an adult with an advanced solid tumor such as melanoma, head and neck, liver or kidney cancer. The rearrangement joined TRBV7-2 to TRBJ2-7; the junction holds 11 bases that match TRBD2. The specimen comprised CD4+ or CD8+ T cells sorted from blood, sampled in a trial of the OX40 agonist ivuxolimab. The bases read TGTGCCAGCAGCTCTAGCGGGGGGATCTACGAGCAGTACTTC. The encoded protein is CASSSSGGIYEQYF. Here the CDR3 is joined to the reference TRBV7-2 and TRBJ2-7 genes, and the full variable domain is: GAGVSQSPSNKVTEKGKDVELRCDPISGHTALYWYRQSLGQGLEFLIYFQGNSAPDKSGLPSDRFSAERTGGSVSTLTIQRTQQEDSAVYLCASSSSGGIYEQYFGPGTRLTVT.